Listed below are T cell receptor beta chains from one sample, sequenced in a study of T-cell memory formation after mild COVID-19. TCRdb used MiXCR to reprocess the 5' RACE reads, holding one entry per CDR3 protein. The table records approximately 260,000 distinct CDR3 sequences, over 15% of them present only once. Sequenced sample: PBMCs or a T cell subset sorted from them (not recorded which). Source of these receptors: a man between 18 and 29 years old who had mild COVID-19 (a few samples of this study predate the infection). Cell type and time point are not known. Each CDR3 is given with its conserved first and last residue. A D gene is named only where the DNA matches it firmly. Only part of the rows carry a size: once, few, many, or a class if the clone is expanded.

TRBJ2-7 | . | TRBV2 | . | CASSTHNEQYF | TGTGCCAGCTCGACTCATAACGAGCAGTACTTC
TRBJ2-2 | TRBD1 | TRBV11-2 | many | CASSKTGQGSTGELFF | TGTGCCAGCAGCAAAACTGGACAGGGGAGCACCGGGGAGCTGTTTTTT
TRBJ2-1 | TRBD2 | TRBV20-1 | . | CSAGTSGEFF | TGCAGTGCGGGGACTAGCGGAGAGTTCTTC
TRBJ2-4 | TRBD2 | TRBV10-3 | few | CAISDPIIREGAKNIQYF | TGTGCCATCAGTGACCCCATAATTAGGGAGGGGGCCAAAAACATTCAGTACTTC
TRBJ2-1 | TRBD1 | TRBV5-5 | few | CASSLGQGARNEQFF | TGTGCCAGCAGCTTGGGACAGGGGGCGCGCAATGAGCAGTTCTTC
TRBJ2-4 | TRBD2 | TRBV5-1 | few | CASSPGGGMDKNIQYF | TGCGCCAGCAGCCCTGGGGGAGGGATGGATAAAAACATTCAGTACTTC
TRBJ2-5 | . | TRBV29-1 | few | CSVPDQSTQETQYF | TGCAGCGTCCCCGACCAATCGACCCAAGAGACCCAGTACTTC
TRBJ2-5 | TRBD2 | TRBV4-3 | . | CASSQARGGRETQYF | TGCGCCAGCAGCCAAGCACGGGGGGGCCGGGAGACCCAGTACTTC
TRBJ1-2 | . | TRBV7-8 | . | CASSLEGMTQGYGYTF | TGTGCCAGCAGCTTAGAGGGGATGACCCAGGGGTATGGCTACACCTTC
TRBJ2-3 | . | TRBV18 | . | CASSPRRSTDTQYF | TGTGCCAGCTCACCACGGAGGAGCACAGATACGCAGTATTTT